The next 18 T cell receptor beta chains were all read from a single sample in a study of T cells in Graves' hyperthyroidism and ophthalmopathy. Amplified TCR beta CDR3 regions derived from RNA transcripts. The study used the HTBI primer set for a first-round RT-PCR of the TCR CDR3. TCRdb re-derived calls from the multiplex PCR reads in MiXCR, one entry per CDR3 protein. The table records approximately 690,000 distinct CDR3 sequences, more than 14% of them present only once. The sequenced material came from blood. The receptor source for this set is a woman aged 50 to 60 with Graves' ophthalmopathy.

V gene TRBV6-1 combines with J gene TRBJ1-2, with a possible D match to TRBD1 (6 bases). V dropped 6 bases and J dropped 0 bases, with 11 bases sitting between them. The CDR3 loop spans 14 amino acids. CDR1 is MNHNS and CDR2 is SASEGT in the germline V gene. CDR3 protein: CASSGQNANYGYTF. CDR3 nucleotides: TGTGCCAGCAGCGGACAGAACGCTAACTATGGCTACACCTTC.

There are a few counts of this clonotype. V gene TRBV9 combines with J gene TRBJ2-3, with D possibly matching TRBD2 (5 bases). V was pared by 0 bases and J by 0 bases, with 11 bases between. The CDR3 length is 16 residues. Germline V gives CDR1 SGDLS, CDR2 YYNGEE. As DNA, the CDR3 is TGTGCCAGCAGCGTAGCCCGGGGATCTAGCACAGATACGCAGTATTTT. It yields the protein CASSVARGSSTDTQYF.

V usage is TRBV4-3 and J usage is TRBJ2-2; a weak D match, TRBD2 (6 bases). Trimming shortened V by 3 bases and J by 7 bases, and 9 bases separated the two germline ends. This CDR3 contains 13 residues. CDR1 is LGHNA, CDR2 YSLEER, per germline. The CDR3 sequence: CASSQIAVGELFF. The CDR3 DNA sequence: TGCGCCAGCAGCCAGATAGCGGTCGGGGAGCTGTTTTTT.

The rearrangement joins TRBV6-2 or TRBV6-3 to TRBJ2-6; D possibly uses TRBD1 or TRBD2 (6 bases each). The germline gives CDR1 MNHEY, CDR2 SVGEGT. The V and J ends lost 2 bases and 0 bases respectively, with 11 bases between them. The CDR3 is 17 residues long. The chain's CDR3 is CASSYGGRSSGANVLTF. The CDR3 coding sequence is TGTGCCAGCAGTTACGGGGGGCGGTCCTCTGGGGCCAACGTCCTGACTTTC.

The chain has TRBV2 and TRBJ1-1, with 8 positions matching TRBD1. V dropped 6 bases and J dropped 0; count of bases not matched to a gene: 9. The V gene's germline CDR1 is SNHLY and CDR2 FYNNEI. CDR3 length: 16 residues. CDR3 amino acids: CASSEEGTGLNTEAFF. CDR3 nucleotide sequence: TGTGCCAGCAGCGAGGAAGGGACAGGCTTGAACACTGAAGCTTTCTTT. The whole variable domain, remainder taken from reference TRBV2 and TRBJ1-1, is EPEVTQTPSHQVTQMGQEVILRCVPISNHLYFYWYRQILGQKVEFLVSFYNNEISEKSEIFDDQFSVERPDGSNFTLKIRSTKLEDSAMYFCASSEEGTGLNTEAFFGQGTRLTVV.

The rearrangement uses TRBV13 and TRBJ2-1; D is ambiguous. Germline CDR1 PRHDT, CDR2 FYEKMQ (reference sequence). V shed 0 bases and J shed 3 bases, with 9 bases lying between them. The CDR3 length is 15 residues. CDR3 bases: TGTGCCAGCAGCTTAGGCCACGGATTCTACAATGAGCAGTTCTTC. Translating it yields CASSLGHGFYNEQFF.

This clonotype occurred many times. This chain links TRBV20-1 with TRBJ2-7; D gene uncertain. The V end was cut by 5 bases, the J end by 4 bases, with 12 bases between. The CDR3 has 12 amino acids. Germline V gene lookup returns CDR1 DFQATT and CDR2 SNEGSKA (reference sequence). The CDR3 region is CSASLWAYEQYF. For the CDR3, the DNA is TGCAGTGCTTCTTTGTGGGCTTACGAGCAGTACTTC.

A word on this clonotype: A much larger clone differs by one base, so this may be a read error. The chain has TRBV7-9 and TRBJ2-1; 10 bases match TRBD2. This CDR3 has 17 residues. Germline V gene lookup returns CDR1 SEHNR and CDR2 FQNEAQ (reference sequence). The DNA of the CDR3 is TGTGTCAGCAGCTTATACAGAAGTCTAGCGGGAGTCAATGAGCAGTTCTTC. As protein: CVSSLYRSLAGVNEQFF. The variable domain in full, with the rest retrieved from reference TRBV7-9 and TRBJ2-1, is DTGVSQNPRHKITKRGQNVTFRCDPISEHNRLYWYRQTLGQGPEFLTYFQNEAQLEKSRLLSDRFSAERPKGSFSTLEIQRTEQGDSAMYLCVSSLYRSLAGVNEQFFGPGTRLTVL.

This clonotype was seen many times. The chain couples TRBV20-1 to TRBJ2-3, with D unclear. Trimming removed 6 bases at V and 0 bases at J, with 16 bases between. This CDR3 region has 15 residues. The germline V gene encodes CDR1 DFQATT and CDR2 SNEGSKA (reference sequence). The CDR3 here is CSAVPGELSTDTQYF. CDR3 DNA: TGCAGTGCCGTCCCGGGCGAGCTTAGCACAGATACGCAGTATTTT.

This clonotype was counted ten times or more. CDR3 in DNA: TGTGCCTGCCAACTTCCCGCTAGCGCCGATTACAATGAGCAGTTCTTC. As protein: CACQLPASADYNEQFF. The V gene is TRBV30, the J gene TRBJ2-1; D may be TRBD2 (6 bases). Germline values: CDR1 GTSNPN, CDR2 SVGIG (reference sequence). This CDR3 region has 16 residues. Trimming took off 6 bases at V and 4 bases at J, with 22 bases between the two ends.

In this sample, this clonotype turned up many times. The chain carries TRBV11-1 and TRBJ2-2; the match to TRBD1 covers 8 bases. There are 15 residues in the CDR3. The V gene's germline CDR1 is SGHAT and CDR2 FQDESV (reference sequence). V was pared by 5 bases and J by 6 bases, with 8 bases of the junction left unmatched. CDR3 nucleotides: TGTGCCAGCAGCGCCCGACAGGGGTGGGCCGGGGAGCTGTTTTTT. This sequence encodes CASSARQGWAGELFF. The entire variable domain, with the rest obtained from reference TRBV11-1 and TRBJ2-2, is as follows: EAEVAQSPRYKITEKSQAVAFWCDPISGHATLYWYRQILGQGPELLVQFQDESVVDDSQLPKDRFSAERLKGVDSTLKIQPAELGDSAMYLCASSARQGWAGELFFGEGSRLTVL.

This clonotype was detected ten times or more. This rearrangement joins TRBV29-1 to TRBJ1-1; 9 positions match TRBD1. With 7 bases clipped from V and 1 base from J, the junction kept 4 bases outside the gene matches. The CDR3 is 13 amino acids. Germline values: CDR1 SQVTM, CDR2 ANQGSEA. The CDR3 sequence: CSAVGQGNTEAFF. The CDR3 DNA reads as TGCAGCGCCGTGGGACAGGGGAACACTGAAGCTTTCTTT.

The V call is TRBV29-1, the J call TRBJ1-2; D may be TRBD1 (5 bases). Deletions cut 1 base from V and 6 bases from J, with 12 bases between. This CDR3 spans 13 amino acids. In germline, CDR1 is SQVTM, CDR2 ANQGSEA. CDR3 bases: TGCAGCGTTGAAGGACAGCGGAGGGATGGCTACACCTTC. Translated: CSVEGQRRDGYTF.

The gene calls are TRBV7-2 and TRBJ2-3; the match to TRBD2 covers 11 bases. The germline gives CDR1 SGHTA, CDR2 FQGNSA. The CDR3 is made up of 17 amino acids. Trimming cost V 1 base and J 0 bases; bases outside gene matches: 3. CDR3 residues: CASSLVAGGPSTDTQYF. The CDR3 region has the DNA TGTGCCAGCAGCTTAGTAGCGGGAGGGCCGAGCACAGATACGCAGTATTTT.

This clonotype was seen a few times. This may arise from a read error, as a much more abundant clone is one base away. This rearrangement joins TRBV11-2 to TRBJ2-1; D remains ambiguous. This CDR3 comprises 14 residues. The V gene's germline CDR1 is SGHAT and CDR2 FQNNGV. CDR3 sequence reads: CAGSLVYTNNEQFF. CDR3 DNA: TGTGCCGGCAGCTTAGTTTACACCAACAATGAGCAGTTCTTC.

Only a few counts were recorded for this clonotype. The chain recombines TRBV14 with TRBJ1-1, with TRBD1 identical over 7 bases. Losses at the gene ends were 2 bases for V and 11 bases for J; bases not matched to a gene: 5. Germline-derived CDR1 and CDR2 are SGHDN and FVKESK. The CDR3 is made up of 12 amino acids. The CDR3 loop is CASSQTGVAAFF. The DNA for the CDR3 is TGTGCCAGCAGCCAAACAGGGGTCGCGGCTTTCTTT.

The chain joins TRBV27 to TRBJ2-2; 7 nucleotides line up with TRBD1. The CDR3 is made up of 16 amino acids. V dropped 6 bases and J dropped 7; count of bases not matched to a gene: 14. Per germline, CDR1 MNHEY and CDR2 SMNVEV (reference sequence). The CDR3 here is CASRQTDRIQGGELFF. In DNA form, the CDR3 reads TGTGCCAGCAGGCAGACGGACAGGATACAGGGCGGGGAGCTGTTTTTT.

A note on this clonotype: A much more abundant neighbour one base away suggests this may be a read error. The J gene is TRBJ2-7, the V gene TRBV7-8; D is uncertain. From germline, CDR1 is SGHVS and CDR2 FQNEAQ. This CDR3 spans 14 amino acids. The DNA for the CDR3 is TGTGCCAACAGCCCGCGGAAGAACTCCTACGAGCAGTACTTC. Translating gives CANSPRKNSYEQYF.